This T cell receptor beta chain was observed in a study of shared clonotypes between healthy human individuals (dated by TCRdb to about 2020). Background on the whole study: A couple of women and three men aged 18 to 49 years were included in the cohort. For each donor, three plates each were used for CD4 naive and CD4 memory, two plates were used for CD8 naive, and one plate was used for CD8 memory. To increase sequencing depth and limit assay-specific biases, TCR repertoire library preparation and sequencing were carried out by different laboratories using diverse techniques. The study deeply sequenced blood TCR repertoires of five healthy adults to estimate repertoire size and the extent of clonotype sharing between individuals. Between about 0.8 and 9.5 billion PBMCs per donor were obtained by leukapheresis. The paper's findings and limits, for the study overall: Across a few donors, roughly 5% of naive CD4, roughly 3.8% of naive CD8, about 2% of memory CD4, and approximately 0.4% of memory CD8 clonotypes were shared. Estimated clonotype richness was generally larger for naive than for memory subsets. The genetic and exposure-history diversity represented was limited by the small number of donors. Sampling was restricted to blood, and TCR repertoires in tissues likely differ from the TCR repertoires found in blood. Compared with non-shared clonotypes, clonotypes shared by all four sorted-subset donors had higher generation probabilities. Even with the large sequencing depth, rarefaction of the sorted-subset datasets indicated that sequencing was incomplete. Pairwise subsampling indicated that sequencing depth was expected to affect the degree of clonotype sharing among donors.

Healthy HIV-negative adults with no recently reported acute infections or vaccinations were included as donors. Every donor was a Caucasian adult living in Nashville, Tennessee, USA. Magnetic negative selection was used to enrich CD4+ T cells, after which naive cells were positively selected on CD45RA and the negative fraction became the memory subset. Blood was obtained by leukapheresis, after which PBMCs were separated by Ficoll-Histopaque density gradient centrifugation and cryopreserved in liquid nitrogen vapor phase. Purity and quantity of every magnetically sorted T cell population were checked by analytical flow cytometry. Genomic DNA was isolated from each sorted fraction and quantified by UV absorbance on a Nanodrop 2000c. In the germline V gene, CDR1 corresponds to SNHLY and CDR2 to FYNNEI. V loses 0 bases of germline sequence and J loses 1 base, and the interval between the two ends is 19 bases. The cysteine opens and the phenylalanine closes a CDR3 of 20 amino acids. Only the CDR3 DNA stays, 60 bases, in frame from base 1.

Regarding this clone: Its antigen remains unidentified. No base quality values were provided; no much bigger clone lies one nucleotide off.

TCR CDR3 regions were amplified from genomic DNA by multiplex PCR using the deep immunoSEQ assay. Extracted genomic DNA from each cell subset was spread evenly across all wells of several immunoSEQ 96-well plates, with each plate serving as a replicate. Each replicate PCR for sorted subsets received roughly 0.2 ug genomic DNA, equal to roughly 30,000 T cell genomes. Purified libraries were quantified with a Qubit 3.0 fluorometer, sized on a Bioanalyzer 2100, and re-quantified with the KAPA Library Quantification kit. Every immunoSEQ 96-well plate was sequenced on a dedicated single-read 150-cycle Illumina NextSeq 550 flow cell. The study's own analysis went as follows. Because the immunoSEQ output held only junctional sequences and lacked quality scores, the filtering could not match the filtering applied to full-length reads. To assign V/J genes and CDR3, sequences were annotated using PyIR, a Python wrapper for IgBLAST v1.9, with IMGT germline references. Any read was removed if the V/J assignment was weak (E-value above 1e-6), the CDR3 was missing, or the read contained stop codons, out-of-frame junctions, or ambiguous translated residues. V3J clonotypes were defined as sequences sharing an identical inferred V gene, J gene, and CDR3 amino acid sequence. Percentage overlap between repertoires was computed as shared unique clonotypes divided by the size of the smaller repertoire. Richness of each repertoire was evaluated using RTK rarefaction, the Chao1 estimator, and Recon v2.1 estimates of unobserved clonotypes. Generation probabilities for all TCRbeta clonotypes obtained by the gDNA method from four donors were computed using OLGA. Drawn from immuneACCESS, this table holds only the in-frame rearrangements with V and J called that TCRdb kept. Clones are partly lost; checked studies trace under half to an unresolved V gene and leave the rest unexplained. The V and J calls and clone size were taken over from that table, and D and trimming were inferred from the DNA. This sample lists 950,000 to 1,300,000 clones; about three quarters were detected once. Of the sample, approximately 1.5% falls within the top ten clones.

This TCR came from a man aged 18 to 35 in good health. The V gene is TRBV2 and the J gene is TRBJ2-6, and TRBD1 may be the D gene, going by 5 matching bases. The sample comprised memory CD4+ T cells sorted from blood. This specimen's cell subset or site label, interpreted: CD45RA-negative fraction. The CDR3 sequence is CASSEALGAGYVSGANVLTF. Read as DNA, the sequence is TGTGCCAGCAGTGAAGCGCTTGGTGCAGGGTATGTGTCTGGGGCCAACGTCCTGACTTTC.